The rows below give T cell receptor beta chains drawn from one sample of a study of cytomegalovirus exposure and HLA in healthy donors. Assay: immunoSEQ multiplex PCR; the TCRdb copy retains only in-frame clones and omits some. The top ten hold roughly 0.65% of the sample, which has about 86,000 clones, 85% to 95% seen once. Source material: PBMCs. The receptors derive from a man younger than 30 in good health and CMV-seronegative. Each CDR3 is given with its conserved first and last residue. D genes are given only for firm matches. Size values are once, few and many counts, or a class for expanded clones, and some rows have none.

j_gene | d_gene | v_gene | abundance | CDR3aa | CDR3nt
TRBJ2-3 | TRBD1 | TRBV10-1 | once | CASSESAGGSDTQYF | TGCGCCAGCAGTGAGTCGGCAGGGGGCAGTGATACGCAGTATTTT
TRBJ2-2 | - | TRBV11-3 | - | CASSFDPGWVTGELFF | TGTGCCAGCAGCTTTGATCCGGGTTGGGTCACCGGGGAGCTGTTTTTT
TRBJ1-1 | - | TRBV5-1 | - | CASSLPSTEAFF | TGCGCCAGCAGCCTTCCCTCGACTGAAGCTTTCTTT
TRBJ1-1 | TRBD1 | TRBV7-9 | - | CASSLSTGQTEAFF | TGTGCCAGCAGCTTATCGACAGGGCAAACTGAAGCTTTCTTT
TRBJ2-1 | TRBD1 | TRBV5-5 | - | CASSLRDRGVNEQFF | TGTGCCAGCAGCTTAAGGGACAGGGGGGTAAATGAGCAGTTCTTC
TRBJ1-1 | - | TRBV19 | - | CASSKLWQEAFF | TGTGCCAGTAGTAAACTATGGCAGGAAGCTTTCTTT
TRBJ2-7 | - | TRBV18 | once | CASSPQISEQYF | TGTGCCAGCTCACCTCAGATATCCGAGCAGTACTTC
TRBJ2-5 | - | TRBV6-5 | - | CASTRTGLTNDQYF | TGTGCCAGCACCAGAACAGGCCTAACTAACGACCAGTACTTC
TRBJ2-1 | TRBD2 | TRBV11-2 | - | CASSVLLAPSPYNEQFF | TGTGCCAGCAGCGTATTACTAGCGCCGTCCCCCTACAATGAGCAGTTCTTC
TRBJ1-2 | TRBD1 | TRBV5-4 | - | CASSLGQANYGYTF | TGTGCCAGCAGCTTAGGACAGGCGAACTATGGCTACACCTTC
TRBJ1-1 | TRBD1 | TRBV4-1 | - | CASSPGTGGWLNTEAFF | TGCGCCAGCAGCCCTGGGACAGGGGGATGGCTGAACACTGAAGCTTTCTTT
TRBJ2-1 | TRBD2 | TRBV4-1 | - | CASSQVGAGGRNEQFF | TGCGCCAGCAGCCAAGTGGGGGCGGGGGGGCGCAATGAGCAGTTCTTC
TRBJ2-7 | - | TRBV5-6 | - | CASSLAWPYSYEQYF | TGTGCCAGCAGCTTGGCCTGGCCTTATTCGTACGAGCAGTACTTC
TRBJ2-7 | TRBD1 | TRBV18 | - | CASSLGTGFSYEQYF | TGTGCCAGCTCACTCGGGACAGGGTTCTCCTACGAGCAGTACTTC
TRBJ1-1 | TRBD1 | TRBV11-3 | - | CASSRRTGLTEAFF | TGTGCCAGCAGCAGGCGGACAGGGCTCACTGAAGCTTTCTTT
TRBJ2-5 | - | TRBV10-1 | - | CASSEGLIKGQETQYF | TGCGCCAGCAGTGAGGGGCTTATCAAGGGGCAAGAGACCCAGTACTTC
TRBJ1-4 | - | TRBV6-6 | - | CASSREDNEKLFF | TGTGCCAGCAGCAGGGAGGATAATGAAAAACTGTTTTTT
TRBJ2-2 | - | TRBV5-6 | once | CASSQALASGELFF | TGTGCCAGCAGCCAGGCTCTAGCTTCCGGGGAGCTGTTTTTT
TRBJ2-7 | TRBD1 | TRBV7-6 | few | CASSLSRDRGPDEQYF | TGTGCCAGCAGCTTATCCCGCGACAGGGGGCCGGACGAGCAGTACTTC
TRBJ1-2 | - | TRBV2 | - | CASKLDRNNGYTF | TGTGCCAGTAAGCTGGACAGAAATAATGGCTACACCTTC
TRBJ1-3 | - | TRBV4-1 | - | CASSPVRGPGNTIYF | TGCGCCAGCAGCCCCGTAAGGGGCCCTGGAAACACCATATATTTT
TRBJ1-2 | TRBD1 | TRBV7-2 | - | CASSLVGTGGHYGYTF | TGTGCCAGCAGCTTAGTCGGGACAGGGGGCCACTATGGCTACACCTTC
TRBJ1-2 | TRBD1 | TRBV7-2 | - | CASSLGTGRNYGYTF | TGTGCCAGCAGTTTAGGGACAGGGAGGAACTATGGCTACACCTTC
TRBJ1-2 | - | TRBV18 | - | CASSPRGPGGEDYGYTF | TGTGCCAGCTCACCAAGAGGCCCGGGGGGTGAGGACTATGGCTACACCTTC
TRBJ1-1 | - | TRBV19 | - | CASSVTVNTEAFF | TGTGCCAGTAGTGTAACAGTCAACACTGAAGCTTTCTTT
TRBJ2-7 | TRBD2 | TRBV9 | - | CASSGTSFDEQYF | TGTGCCAGCAGCGGGACTAGTTTTGACGAGCAGTACTTC
TRBJ1-2 | TRBD1 | TRBV27 | - | CASSLRATRGMPSGYTF | TGTGCCAGCAGTCTCCGGGCCACCAGGGGGATGCCGAGTGGCTACACCTTC
TRBJ2-1 | TRBD2 | TRBV11-3 | - | CASSLDGLAANEQFF | TGTGCCAGCAGTCTAGACGGACTAGCGGCAAATGAGCAGTTCTTC
TRBJ2-3 | - | TRBV19 | once | CASSIQGFLDTQYF | TGTGCCAGTAGTATTCAGGGGTTTTTAGATACGCAGTATTTT
TRBJ2-1 | TRBD2 | TRBV4-2 | once | CASSQDQAGGPGREGQFF | TGTGCCAGCAGCCAAGATCAAGCGGGGGGGCCCGGTAGAGAGGGGCAGTTCTTC
TRBJ1-3 | - | TRBV6-6 | - | CASSQQVGNTIYF | TGTGCCAGCAGTCAACAGGTGGGAAACACCATATATTTT
TRBJ1-1 | - | TRBV5-8 | - | CASWRNTEAFF | TGTGCCAGCTGGAGGAACACTGAAGCTTTCTTT